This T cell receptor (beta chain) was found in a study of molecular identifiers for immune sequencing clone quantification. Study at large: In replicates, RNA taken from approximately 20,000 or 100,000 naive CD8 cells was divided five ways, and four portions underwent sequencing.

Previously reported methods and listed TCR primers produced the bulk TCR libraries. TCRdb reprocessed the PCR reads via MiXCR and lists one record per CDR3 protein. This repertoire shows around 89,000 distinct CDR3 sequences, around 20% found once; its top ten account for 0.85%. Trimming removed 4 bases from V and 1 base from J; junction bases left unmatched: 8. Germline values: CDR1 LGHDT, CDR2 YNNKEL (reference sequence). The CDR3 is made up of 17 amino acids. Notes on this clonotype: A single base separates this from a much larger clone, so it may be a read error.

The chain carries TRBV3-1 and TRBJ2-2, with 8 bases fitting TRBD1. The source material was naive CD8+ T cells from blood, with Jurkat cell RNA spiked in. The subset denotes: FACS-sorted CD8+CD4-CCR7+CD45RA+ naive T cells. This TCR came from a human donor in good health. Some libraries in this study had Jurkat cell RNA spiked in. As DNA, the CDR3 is TGTGCCAGCAGCCCCGGGGACAGGACACTGAACACCGGGGAGCTGTTTTTT. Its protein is CASSPGDRTLNTGELFF.